A selection of T cell receptor beta chains follows, all from one sample in a study of CD8+ T cells in alopecia areata. Measured with immunoSEQ multiplex PCR; TCRdb has only the in-frame clones, and not every one. The sample has approximately 100,000 clones; approximately 90% are singletons. The starting material was CD8+ T cells sorted from blood, obtained at roughly week 30, from a patient treated with tofacitinib. The receptor set was obtained from a human donor with alopecia areata. Both conserved end residues are part of each CDR3. Fields, in order: D gene, J gene, clone size, V gene, CDR3 protein, CDR3 DNA. The D gene is left open where the match is weak. Not every row has a clone size; where given, it reads once, few, many or a size class.

d_gene: TRBD1; j_gene: TRBJ2-2; abundance: -; v_gene: TRBV29-1; CDR3aa: CSVYTGVTGELFF; CDR3nt: TGCAGCGTTTATACAGGGGTCACCGGGGAGCTGTTTTTT
d_gene: -; j_gene: TRBJ2-1; abundance: few; v_gene: TRBV7-9; CDR3aa: CASSFDTNNEQFF; CDR3nt: TGTGCCAGCAGCTTTGACACCAACAATGAGCAGTTCTTC
d_gene: -; j_gene: TRBJ2-7; abundance: once; v_gene: TRBV27; CDR3aa: CASSLRVRESSYEQYF; CDR3nt: TGTGCCAGCAGTTTACGGGTCAGGGAGAGCTCCTACGAGCAGTACTTC
d_gene: TRBD1; j_gene: TRBJ2-3; abundance: -; v_gene: TRBV7-3; CDR3aa: CASSLLTGDTQYF; CDR3nt: TGTGCCAGCAGCTTATTGACAGGGGATACGCAGTATTTT
d_gene: TRBD1; j_gene: TRBJ2-2; abundance: -; v_gene: TRBV18; CDR3aa: CASSPEDRERIQPGELFF; CDR3nt: TGTGCCAGCTCACCCGAGGACAGGGAAAGGATCCAGCCCGGGGAGCTGTTTTTT
d_gene: TRBD2; j_gene: TRBJ2-7; abundance: -; v_gene: TRBV7-9; CDR3aa: CASSFGSGGYEQYF; CDR3nt: TGTGCCAGCAGCTTTGGTAGCGGGGGATACGAGCAGTACTTC
d_gene: -; j_gene: TRBJ1-2; abundance: -; v_gene: TRBV6-5; CDR3aa: CASSYSWDGYGYTF; CDR3nt: TGTGCCAGCAGTTACTCTTGGGACGGCTATGGCTACACCTTC
d_gene: -; j_gene: TRBJ1-4; abundance: -; v_gene: TRBV4-1; CDR3aa: CASSQVGGADEKLFF; CDR3nt: TGCGCCAGCAGCCAAGTGGGGGGCGCGGATGAAAAACTGTTTTTT
d_gene: -; j_gene: TRBJ2-7; abundance: -; v_gene: TRBV30; CDR3aa: CAWSEVHEQYF; CDR3nt: TGTGCCTGGAGTGAGGTGCACGAGCAGTACTTC
d_gene: -; j_gene: TRBJ1-2; abundance: -; v_gene: TRBV27; CDR3aa: CASSLGAAGYGYTF; CDR3nt: TGTGCCAGCAGTTTAGGGGCCGCGGGCTATGGCTACACCTTC
d_gene: -; j_gene: TRBJ2-3; abundance: -; v_gene: TRBV6-1; CDR3aa: CASLRATDTQYF; CDR3nt: TGTGCCAGCTTGAGGGCCACAGATACGCAGTATTTT
d_gene: -; j_gene: TRBJ2-7; abundance: -; v_gene: TRBV7-9; CDR3aa: CASSWEGQRPAYEQYF; CDR3nt: TGTGCCAGCAGCTGGGAGGGACAGCGCCCGGCCTACGAGCAGTACTTC
d_gene: -; j_gene: TRBJ2-1; abundance: -; v_gene: TRBV5-1; CDR3aa: CASSVSYNEQFF; CDR3nt: TGCGCCAGCAGCGTCTCCTACAATGAGCAGTTCTTC
d_gene: -; j_gene: TRBJ1-1; abundance: -; v_gene: TRBV30; CDR3aa: CAWSVQVGMNTEAFF; CDR3nt: TGTGCCTGGAGTGTACAGGTGGGGATGAACACTGAAGCTTTCTTT
d_gene: -; j_gene: TRBJ2-1; abundance: -; v_gene: TRBV7-9; CDR3aa: CAEADEQFF; CDR3nt: TGTGCCGAGGCGGATGAGCAGTTCTTC